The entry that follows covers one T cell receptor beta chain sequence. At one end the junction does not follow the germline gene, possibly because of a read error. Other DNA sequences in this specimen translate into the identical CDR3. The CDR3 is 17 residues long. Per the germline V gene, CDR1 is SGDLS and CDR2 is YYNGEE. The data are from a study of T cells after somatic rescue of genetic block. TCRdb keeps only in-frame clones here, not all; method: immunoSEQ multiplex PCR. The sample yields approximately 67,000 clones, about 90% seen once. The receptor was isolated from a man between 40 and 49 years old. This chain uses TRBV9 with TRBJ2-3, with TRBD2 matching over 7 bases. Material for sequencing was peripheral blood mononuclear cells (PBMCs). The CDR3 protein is CASSVAPGAGVPDTQYF. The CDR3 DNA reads TGTGCCAGCAGTGTAGCTCCCGGGGCGGGGGTACCAGATACGCAGTATTTT.